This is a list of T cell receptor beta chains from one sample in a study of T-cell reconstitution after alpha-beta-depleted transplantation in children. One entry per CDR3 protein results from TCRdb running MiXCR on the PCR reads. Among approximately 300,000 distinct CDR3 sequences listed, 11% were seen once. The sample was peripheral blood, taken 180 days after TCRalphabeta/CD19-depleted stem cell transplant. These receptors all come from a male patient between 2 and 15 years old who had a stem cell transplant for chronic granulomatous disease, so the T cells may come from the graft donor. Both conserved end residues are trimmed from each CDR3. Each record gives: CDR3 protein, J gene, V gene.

CDR3: ASSPGPTGTTTDTQY
J: TRBJ2-3
V: TRBV5-1

CDR3: ASSERRWYEQF
J: TRBJ2-1
V: TRBV27

CDR3: ASSQALRQAVTTNTGELF
J: TRBJ2-2
V: TRBV4-2

CDR3: ASSLRTGGYEQY
J: TRBJ2-7
V: TRBV5-1

CDR3: SVVPRDRYNEQF
J: TRBJ2-1
V: TRBV29-1

CDR3: SGALDHEQY
J: TRBJ2-7
V: TRBV29-1

CDR3: ASSFKGSTGDT
J: TRBJ1-2
V: TRBV12-3/TRBV12-4

CDR3: ASSLGSSGRETQY
J: TRBJ2-5
V: TRBV7-9

CDR3: ASSLWGGLYEQY
J: TRBJ2-7
V: TRBV7-2

CDR3: ASSFGTLDGYT
J: TRBJ1-2
V: TRBV7-2

CDR3: ASRQGIYEQY
J: TRBJ2-7
V: TRBV11-2

CDR3: ASSLARNEQY
J: TRBJ2-7
V: TRBV7-2

CDR3: AWSPGQGHYEQY
J: TRBJ2-7
V: TRBV30

CDR3: ASRRLGGVNEQF
J: TRBJ2-1
V: TRBV6-1

CDR3: ASSLWVQPQH
J: TRBJ1-5
V: TRBV28